Below are 16 T cell receptor beta chains sequenced from a single sample in a study of T cell responses to AZD1222 COVID-19 vaccine. Produced via immunoSEQ multiplex PCR; TCRdb's table is partial and in-frame only. Of under 200,000 clones listed, almost 95% are singletons. The starting material was peripheral blood, obtained on day 0 of AZD1222 vaccination. The receptors here all came from an adult in good health.

The chain has TRBV3-1 (or the pseudogene TRBV3-2) and TRBJ1-1; no reliable D call. From germline, CDR1 is LGHDT and CDR2 YNNKEL (reference sequence). The CDR3 totals 14 residues. The germline V and J ends were trimmed by 3 bases and 4 bases, with 12 bases remaining between them. CDR3 sequence (DNA): TGTGCCAGCAGCCACGGCGTGTTAGGCACTGAAGCTTTCTTT. This sequence encodes CASSHGVLGTEAFF.

This clone was observed once. The chain uses TRBV11-2 and TRBJ2-1; 7 positions agree with TRBD2. The CDR3 has 17 residues. V dropped 1 base and J dropped 3; count of bases not matched to a gene: 9. Germline CDR1 reads SGHAT; CDR2 reads FQNNGV. CDR3 sequence: CASSLGGAGSHYNEQFF. The CDR3 DNA reads as TGTGCCAGCAGCTTAGGGGGAGCGGGGTCTCACTACAATGAGCAGTTCTTC.

The chain links TRBV28 to TRBJ1-1, with D possibly matching TRBD1 (6 bases). V dropped 6 bases and J dropped 3 bases, with 17 bases sitting between them. Looked up from germline, CDR1 is MDHEN and CDR2 is SYDVKM. The CDR3 totals 15 residues. CDR3 nucleotides: TGTGCCAGCAGCTATGGCGGGGGCCAATACACTGAAGCTTTCTTT. Protein sequence: CASSYGGGQYTEAFF.

The rearrangement uses TRBV28 and TRBJ2-1, with TRBD2 matching over 9 bases. V was clipped by 5 bases and J by 8 bases; unmatched bases: 10. CDR3 length: 15 residues. CDR1 and CDR2 from the germline V gene are MDHEN and SYDVKM. The CDR3 loop is CASSPTSGPWDEQFF. The CDR3 DNA reads as TGTGCCAGCAGTCCAACTAGCGGGCCCTGGGATGAGCAGTTCTTC. Full variable domain (outside the CDR3, taken from reference TRBV28 and TRBJ2-1): DVKVTQSSRYLVKRTGEKVFLECVQDMDHENMFWYRQDPGLGLRLIYFSYDVKMKEKGDIPEGYSVSREKKERFSLILESASTNQTSMYLCASSPTSGPWDEQFFGPGTRLTVL.

This clone was recorded only once. This chain links TRBV28 with TRBJ1-5; D call uncertain. The CDR3 extends over 12 amino acids. In germline, CDR1 is MDHEN, CDR2 SYDVKM. V dropped 3 bases and J dropped 4 bases, with 4 bases sitting between them. The CDR3 loop reads CASSLGNQPQHF. CDR3 DNA sequence: TGTGCCAGCAGTTTGGGTAATCAGCCCCAGCATTTT.

The chain uses TRBV19 and TRBJ1-1, with D possibly being TRBD1 (5 bases). V lost 6 bases, J lost 8 bases, and 10 bases lay in between. The germline gives CDR1 LNHDA, CDR2 SQIVND (reference sequence). This CDR3 contains 11 residues. The CDR3 spells CASRGTLEAFF. In nucleotides, the CDR3 is TGTGCCAGTAGGGGGACTTTAGAAGCTTTCTTT.

This clone showed up just once. The chain uses TRBV6-4 and TRBJ2-3; 11 bases align to TRBD2. The germline V gene encodes CDR1 MRHNA and CDR2 SNTAGT. This CDR3 spans 16 amino acids. V shed 3 bases, J shed 2 bases, and the junction held 4 bases outside the gene matches. The CDR3 spells CASSELAGEVTDTQYF. CDR3 DNA: TGTGCCAGCAGTGAACTAGCGGGGGAGGTCACAGATACGCAGTATTTT.

This rearrangement joins TRBV19 to TRBJ2-2, with TRBD1 identical over 9 bases. Trimming cost V 7 bases and J 5 bases; bases outside gene matches: 11. The CDR3 loop spans 16 amino acids. The germline V gene encodes CDR1 LNHDA and CDR2 SQIVND (reference sequence). This chain's CDR3 is CASTLLWDRVTGELFF. In DNA form, the CDR3 reads TGTGCCAGTACCCTATTATGGGACAGGGTGACCGGGGAGCTGTTTTTT.

V is TRBV5-8 and J is TRBJ1-5; a possible D gene is TRBD1 (5 bases). Germline values: CDR1 SGHTS, CDR2 YDEGEE. CDR3 length equals 15 residues. The V end lost 0 bases, the J end lost 10 bases, and 17 bases lay between the germline ends. This CDR3 reads CASSLAGGDVTPQHF. The DNA for the CDR3 is TGTGCCAGCAGCTTGGCCGGGGGGGACGTGACCCCCCAGCATTTT.

CDR3 sequence (DNA): TGTGCCAGCAGCCAGGTCGTGGACTCGAACACCGGGGAGCTGTTTTTT. Protein product: CASSQVVDSNTGELFF. This chain joins TRBV3-1 (or the pseudogene TRBV3-2) and TRBJ2-2; TRBD2 is a possible D gene (5 bases). The ends were cut back, 3 bases at V and 0 bases at J, with 11 bases in the middle. The CDR3 has 16 amino acids. Germline CDR1 is LGHDT and CDR2 is YNNKEL (reference sequence).

This rearrangement joins TRBV7-9 to TRBJ2-7, with a weak D call TRBD1 (5 bases). V was shortened by 5 bases and J by 6 bases, with 23 bases between the two germline ends. The CDR3 is made up of 16 amino acids. Germline-derived CDR1 and CDR2 are SEHNR and FQNEAQ (reference sequence). CDR3 sequence: CASSPSRVGERFEQYF. CDR3 nucleotides: TGTGCCAGCAGCCCAAGCCGTGTAGGGGAACGCTTCGAGCAGTACTTC.

This chain links TRBV18 with TRBJ1-2, with 7 positions matching TRBD1. Germline V lookup: CDR1 KGHSH, CDR2 LQKENI. The CDR3 is 15 residues long. V shed 2 bases and J 5 bases; nucleotides not matched to a gene: 8. CDR3 coding DNA: TGTGCCAGCTCACCAGGGACAGCGGAGGGGTATGGCTACACCTTC. As protein: CASSPGTAEGYGYTF. The variable domain in full, completed from reference TRBV18 and TRBJ1-2, reads NAGVMQNPRHLVRRRGQEARLRCSPMKGHSHVYWYRQLPEEGLKFMVYLQKENIIDESGMPKERFSAEFPKEGPSILRIQQVVRGDSAAYFCASSPGTAEGYGYTFGSGTRLTVV.

This chain connects TRBV5-1 to TRBJ1-1, with D possibly matching TRBD1 (5 bases). This CDR3 region has 13 residues. In germline, CDR1 is SGHRS, CDR2 YFSETQ. Trimming shortened V by 5 bases and J by 5 bases, and 13 bases separated the two germline ends. The chain's CDR3 is CASRIWGDTEAFF. The CDR3 DNA is TGCGCCAGCAGAATCTGGGGGGATACTGAAGCTTTCTTT.

The chain couples TRBV6-5 to TRBJ2-7; D unclear. Between the trimmed V and J ends, which lost 0 bases and 0 bases, there was a span of 6 bases. The CDR3 spans 14 residues. Per germline, CDR1 MNHEY and CDR2 SVGAGI. CDR3 loop: CASSYSGSSYEQYF. CDR3 DNA: TGTGCCAGCAGTTACTCGGGCAGCTCCTACGAGCAGTACTTC.

The chain combines TRBV19 with TRBJ2-7, with a weak D call TRBD1 (6 bases). Germline V gives CDR1 LNHDA, CDR2 SQIVND (reference sequence). This CDR3 spans 16 amino acids. V was cut by 3 bases and J by 0 bases, with 15 bases left in between. CDR3: CASSIPGHLSSYEQYF. CDR3 coding DNA: TGTGCCAGTAGTATTCCGGGACACTTGAGCTCCTACGAGCAGTACTTC.

Regarding this clone: Different DNA sequences within this sample yield the same CDR3. The chain recombines TRBV5-1 with TRBJ2-3; the D gene is possibly TRBD1 (6 bases). The V end was cut by 1 base, the J end by 6 bases, with 6 bases between. CDR1 is SGHRS and CDR2 is YFSETQ in the germline V gene. The CDR3 loop spans 12 amino acids. CDR3 amino acids: CASSLRGDTQYF. CDR3 nucleotides: TGCGCCAGCAGCTTGAGGGGGGATACGCAGTATTTT.